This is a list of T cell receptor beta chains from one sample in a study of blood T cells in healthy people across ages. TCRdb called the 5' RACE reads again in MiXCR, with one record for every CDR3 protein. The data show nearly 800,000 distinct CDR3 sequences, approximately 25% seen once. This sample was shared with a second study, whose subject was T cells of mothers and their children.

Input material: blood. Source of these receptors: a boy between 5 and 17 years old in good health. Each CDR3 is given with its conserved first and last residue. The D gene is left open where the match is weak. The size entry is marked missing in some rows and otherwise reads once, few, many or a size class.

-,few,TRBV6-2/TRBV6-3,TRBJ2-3,CASSYVGPTDTQYF,TGTGCCAGCAGTTACGTCGGCCCCACAGATACGCAGTATTTT
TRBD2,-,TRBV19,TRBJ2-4,CASSIGLAAQNIQYF,TGTGCCAGTAGTATCGGCCTAGCGGCACAAAACATTCAGTACTTC
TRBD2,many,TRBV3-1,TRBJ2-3,CASSQGSGGTDTQYF,TGTGCCAGCAGCCAAGGTTCCGGGGGGACAGATACGCAGTATTTT
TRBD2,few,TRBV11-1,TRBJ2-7,CASSESSGTTYEQYF,TGTGCCAGCAGCGAATCTAGCGGGACAACCTACGAGCAGTACTTC
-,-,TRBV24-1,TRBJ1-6,CATVGRARYASPLHF,TGTGCTACCGTGGGACGGGCCAGATATGCTTCACCCCTCCACTTT
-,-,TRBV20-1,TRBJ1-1,CSASSSRQLNTEAFF,TGCAGTGCTAGCTCGTCTCGGCAGCTGAACACTGAAGCTTTCTTT
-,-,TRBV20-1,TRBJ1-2,CSARRGLNYGYTF,TGCAGTGCTAGAAGGGGCCTTAACTATGGCTACACCTTC
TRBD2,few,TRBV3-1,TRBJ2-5,CASSLGVSGIETQYF,TGTGCCAGCAGCCTAGGAGTTAGCGGGATAGAGACCCAGTACTTC
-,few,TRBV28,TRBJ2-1,CASSGRPTGFNEQFF,TGTGCCAGCAGTGGCCGTCCGACTGGGTTCAATGAGCAGTTCTTC
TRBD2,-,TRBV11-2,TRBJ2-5,CARSPASGRVVETQYF,TGTGCCCGCAGCCCAGCTAGCGGGAGGGTCGTAGAGACCCAGTACTTC
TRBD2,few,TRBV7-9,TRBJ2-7,CAIDSRGSYEQYF,TGTGCCATTGATAGCCGCGGGAGCTACGAGCAGTACTTC
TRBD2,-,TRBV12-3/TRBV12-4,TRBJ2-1,CASSVRAGVLVVF,TGTGCCAGCAGTGTCCGGGCGGGGGTCCTGGTTGTCTTC
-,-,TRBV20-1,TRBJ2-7,CSASYPTTYEQYF,TGCAGTGCTAGTTACCCTACGACCTACGAGCAGTACTTC
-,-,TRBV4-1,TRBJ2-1,CASTEGLSYNEQFF,TGCGCCAGCACCGAAGGACTGTCCTACAATGAGCAGTTCTTC
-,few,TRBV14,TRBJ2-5,CASSQDPGRETQYF,TGTGCCAGCAGCCAAGACCCGGGCAGGGAGACCCAGTACTTC
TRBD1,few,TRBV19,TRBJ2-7,CASSTDRGDEQYF,TGTGCCAGTAGTACCGACAGGGGGGACGAGCAGTACTTC
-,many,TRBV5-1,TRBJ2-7,CASSLGQDYEQYF,TGTGCCAGCAGTTTAGGACAAGACTACGAGCAGTACTTC
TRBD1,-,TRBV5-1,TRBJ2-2,CASSFGQGGTGELFF,TGCGCCAGCAGCTTCGGACAGGGGGGCACCGGGGAGCTGTTTTTT
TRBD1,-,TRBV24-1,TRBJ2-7,CATSDAGAGGLNEQYF,TGTGCCACCAGTGATGCTGGGGCAGGGGGCCTCAACGAGCAGTACTTC
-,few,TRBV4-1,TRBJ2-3,CASSQDNPDTQYF,TGCGCCAGCAGCCAAGATAATCCAGATACGCAGTATTTT
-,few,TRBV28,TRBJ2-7,CASSGDNEQYF,TGTGCCAGCAGTGGGGACAACGAGCAGTACTTC
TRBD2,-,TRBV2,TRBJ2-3,CASKLAGVTDTQYF,TGTGCCAGCAAACTAGCGGGAGTAACAGATACGCAGTATTTT
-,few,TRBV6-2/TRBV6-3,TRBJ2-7,CASSTKGNLGYEQYF,TGTGCCAGCAGTACGAAGGGGAATTTGGGGTACGAGCAGTACTTC
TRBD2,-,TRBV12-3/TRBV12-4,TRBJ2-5,CASSRLAGGPWETQYF,TGTGCCAGCAGCAGACTAGCGGGGGGGCCTTGGGAGACCCAGTACTTC
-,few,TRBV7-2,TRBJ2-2,CASRWDRLTGELFF,TGTGCCAGCAGATGGGACCGCCTAACCGGGGAGCTGTTTTTT
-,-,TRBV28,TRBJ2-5,CASSLGDGTQQYF,TGTGCCAGCAGTTTAGGGGACGGAACCCAGCAGTACTTC
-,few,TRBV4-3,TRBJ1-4,CASSQDLSGGDEKLFF,TGCGCCAGCAGCCAAGATCTCTCGGGGGGGGATGAAAAACTGTTTTTT
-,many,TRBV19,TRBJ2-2,CASSIGNTGELFF,TGTGCCAGTAGTATTGGGAACACCGGGGAGCTGTTTTTT
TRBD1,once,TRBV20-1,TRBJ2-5,CSERLSTGGETQYF,TGCAGCGAACGACTTTCGACAGGGGGAGAGACCCAGTACTTC
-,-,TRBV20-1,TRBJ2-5,CSAPVNTRFGLKETQYF,TGCAGTGCTCCCGTTAACACTCGCTTTGGTTTGAAAGAGACCCAGTACTTC
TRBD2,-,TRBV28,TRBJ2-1,CASSSHSGGNNEQFF,TGTGCCAGCAGTTCCCATAGCGGGGGTAACAATGAGCAGTTCTTC
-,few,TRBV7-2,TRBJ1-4,CASSRYQGWEEKLFF,TGTGCCAGCAGCAGATATCAGGGATGGGAAGAAAAACTGTTTTTT
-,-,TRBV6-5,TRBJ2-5,CASSPRDNQETQYF,TGTGCCAGCAGTCCACGGGACAACCAAGAGACCCAGTACTTC
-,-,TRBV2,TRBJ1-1,CASSSIQGRDTEAFF,TGTGCCAGCAGTTCAATACAGGGTCGTGACACTGAAGCTTTCTTT
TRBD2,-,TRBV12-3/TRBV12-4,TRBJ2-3,CASSLSSGGVDMQYF,TGTGCCAGCAGTTTGAGTAGCGGGGGGGTGGATATGCAGTATTTT
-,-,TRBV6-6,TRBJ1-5,CASTGQGRQPQHF,TGTGCCAGCACAGGCCAGGGACGACAGCCCCAGCATTTT
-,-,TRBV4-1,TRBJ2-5,CASSQVGGEETQYF,TGCGCCAGCAGCCAAGTTGGGGGCGAAGAGACCCAGTACTTC
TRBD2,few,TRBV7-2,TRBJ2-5,CASSLAGLAMVQYF,TGTGCCAGCAGCTTAGCGGGACTAGCTATGGTGCAGTACTTC
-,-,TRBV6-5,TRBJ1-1,CASSYAAGDTEAFF,TGTGCCAGCAGTTACGCGGCAGGGGACACTGAAGCTTTCTTT
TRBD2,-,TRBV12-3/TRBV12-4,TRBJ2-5,CASSFQGTRVETQYF,TGTGCCAGCAGTTTTCAGGGGACTAGGGTGGAGACCCAGTACTTC
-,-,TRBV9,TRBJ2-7,CASSVEGSGLYEQYF,TGTGCCAGCAGCGTAGAAGGTAGCGGCCTCTACGAGCAGTACTTC
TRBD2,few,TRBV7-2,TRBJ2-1,CASSFRRQLAGGQNEQFF,TGTGCCAGCAGCTTTCGTCGTCAACTAGCGGGGGGGCAGAATGAGCAGTTCTTC
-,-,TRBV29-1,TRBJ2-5,CSVEDWTAQETQYF,TGCAGCGTTGAAGATTGGACAGCTCAAGAGACCCAGTACTTC
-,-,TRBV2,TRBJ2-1,CASSHARHNEQFF,TGTGCCAGCTCACACGCTCGCCACAATGAGCAGTTCTTC
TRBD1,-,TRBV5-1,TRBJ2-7,CASSVGQDSYEQYF,TGCGCCAGCAGCGTCGGACAGGATTCTTACGAGCAGTACTTC
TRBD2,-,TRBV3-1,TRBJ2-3,CASSLSSGGPFLVDTQYF,TGTGCCAGCAGCCTCTCTAGCGGGGGGCCCTTTCTTGTGGATACGCAGTATTTT
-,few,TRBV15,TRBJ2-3,CATSRVEDRTDTQYF,TGTGCCACCAGCAGAGTCGAGGACCGCACAGATACGCAGTATTTT
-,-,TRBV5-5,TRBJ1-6,CASSLDYNSPLHF,TGTGCCAGCAGCTTGGATTATAATTCACCCCTCCACTTT
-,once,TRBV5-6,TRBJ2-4,CASSLIRDRLDIQYF,TGTGCCAGCAGCCTTATAAGGGATCGTTTGGACATTCAGTACTTC
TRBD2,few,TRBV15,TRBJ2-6,CATSRDLTSGTLSGANVLTF,TGTGCCACCAGCAGAGACTTGACTAGCGGGACCCTCTCTGGGGCCAACGTCCTGACTTTC
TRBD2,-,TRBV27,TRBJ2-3,CASKYGGVTDTQYF,TGTGCCAGCAAATACGGGGGGGTTACAGATACGCAGTATTTT
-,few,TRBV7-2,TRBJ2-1,CVSAGLAVYNEQFF,TGTGTCAGCGCGGGGCTAGCCGTATACAATGAGCAGTTCTTC
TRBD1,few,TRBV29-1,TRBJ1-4,CSVPGQGLEKLFF,TGCAGCGTTCCGGGACAGGGGCTTGAAAAACTGTTTTTT
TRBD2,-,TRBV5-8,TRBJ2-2,CASSSQRSGTNTGELFF,TGTGCCAGCAGCTCACAGAGAAGCGGGACTAACACCGGGGAGCTGTTTTTT
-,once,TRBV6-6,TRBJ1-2,CAITPGIYGYTF,TGTGCCATCACGCCAGGGATCTATGGCTACACCTTC
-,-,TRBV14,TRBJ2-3,CASGGDSYTDTQYF,TGTGCCAGCGGCGGGGACAGCTACACAGATACGCAGTATTTT